One sample yielded the 8 T cell receptor beta chains listed below, sequenced in a study of sequential checkpoint blockade in melanoma. Some clones are missing from TCRdb's copy, which holds only in-frame ones; the method was immunoSEQ multiplex PCR. Here the sample spans roughly 28,000 clones, approximately 80% being singletons. Treatment reported: randomized to nivolumab then ipilimumab (arm A) or the reverse (arm B). The source was CD8+ T cells sorted from blood (inferred from file names), collected from a patient given nivolumab and ipilimumab in sequence. The receptors were sampled from a human donor with melanoma.

CDR3 protein: CASSLSTAPEAFF. The DNA of the CDR3 is TGTGCCAGCAGCTTATCGACAGCACCTGAAGCTTTCTTT. This chain joins TRBV11-2 and TRBJ1-1; maybe TRBD1 (5 bases). Looked up from germline, CDR1 is SGHAT and CDR2 is FQNNGV. V shed 2 bases and J shed 6 bases, with 10 bases lying between them. The CDR3 covers 13 residues.

This clone was detected once. The rearrangement joins TRBV12-5 to TRBJ1-5; D gene unclear. The V end lost 0 bases, the J end lost 12 bases, and 12 bases lay between the germline ends. The germline CDR1 and CDR2 sequences are LGHNT and FRNRAP. The CDR3 is 13 residues long. The CDR3 here is CASGLVPSDFQHF. As DNA, the CDR3 is TGTGCTAGTGGTTTGGTACCGTCGGACTTCCAGCATTTT.

The CDR3 is CASSEGATTEAFF. The CDR3, as DNA: TGTGCCAGCAGTGAGGGGGCAACCACTGAAGCTTTCTTT. V is TRBV6-1 and J is TRBJ1-1; maybe TRBD1 (6 bases). The germline V gene encodes CDR1 MNHNS and CDR2 SASEGT. The CDR3 is 13 residues long. The V end lost 3 bases, the J end lost 4 bases, and 9 bases lay between the germline ends.

V and J are TRBV6-5 and TRBJ2-1; 7 bases agree with TRBD1. Unmatched junction bases numbered 10, after V lost 5 bases and J lost 15 bases. CDR3 length: 12 amino acids. Germline V gene lookup returns CDR1 MNHEY and CDR2 SVGAGI. This CDR3 reads CASSPTRGQRFF. CDR3 DNA sequence: TGTGCCAGCAGTCCTACTAGGGGGCAGAGGTTCTTC.

The rearrangement links TRBV6-1 to TRBJ2-3; 14 bases line up with TRBD2. The CDR3 covers 17 residues. V was clipped by 3 bases and J by 2 bases; unmatched bases: 4. Germline values: CDR1 MNHNS, CDR2 SASEGT. CDR3 sequence: CASSDTGLAGVTDTQYF. The CDR3 DNA sequence: TGTGCCAGCAGTGACACGGGACTAGCGGGGGTCACAGATACGCAGTATTTT.

The chain is built from TRBV4-1 and TRBJ2-7; 8 nucleotides align to TRBD2. The CDR3 is 15 residues long. CDR1 MGHRA and CDR2 YSYEKL come from the germline V gene. V trimming: 5 bases; J trimming: 0 bases; junction bases outside the gene matches: 6. The DNA of the CDR3 is TGCGCCAGCAGCGTTTATAGCGGGGTCTCCTACGAGCAGTACTTC. Translated, it gives CASSVYSGVSYEQYF.

V usage is TRBV7-9 and J usage is TRBJ1-2; D perhaps matches TRBD1 (6 bases). The CDR3 is 12 residues long. V gave up 5 bases and J gave up 8 bases, with 12 bases separating them. From germline, CDR1 is SEHNR and CDR2 FQNEAQ (reference sequence). CDR3 nucleotides: TGTGCCAGCAGCCCGGGACAAAAGGGCTACACCTTC. Translation: CASSPGQKGYTF. Full variable domain (missing parts from reference TRBV7-9 and TRBJ1-2): DTGVSQNPRHKITKRGQNVTFRCDPISEHNRLYWYRQTLGQGPEFLTYFQNEAQLEKSRLLSDRFSAERPKGSFSTLEIQRTEQGDSAMYLCASSPGQKGYTFGSGTRLTVV.

This chain links TRBV4-2 with TRBJ1-3; D gene ambiguous. The germline CDR1 and CDR2 sequences are LGHNA and YNFKEQ. Between the trimmed V and J ends, which lost 1 base and 2 bases, there was a span of 6 bases. This CDR3 has 14 residues. CDR3 region: CASSQGATGNTIYF. The CDR3, as DNA: TGTGCCAGCAGCCAAGGGGCGACTGGAAACACCATATATTTT.